This TCR beta chain was identified during a study of T cells expressing NK-cell markers. This CDR3 spans 12 amino acids. Per germline, CDR1 DFQATT and CDR2 SNEGSKA (reference sequence). Each CDR3 protein gets one entry in TCRdb, which reprocessed the 5' RACE reads and gives no DNA. In total, the table holds 250,000 to 300,000 distinct CDR3 sequences. Sequencing was done on a sample of blood T cells: a sorted CD56 or NKG2C T cell subset, CD4+ or CD8+ T cells, or bulk PBMC T cells (not recorded which). The receptor's source is a woman between 18 and 69 years old in good health. The chain is built from TRBV20-1 and TRBJ1-1; TCRdb proposes TRBD1, but this gene call is untestable without DNA. The CDR3 sequence is CSANRAHTEAFF.